The entry that follows covers one T cell receptor (beta chain) sequence. Its antigen is unidentified. Time point in this sample: peripheral blood 6 weeks after treatment start. These data are taken from a study of PD-L1 blockade in urothelial cancer. Across the whole study: When patients started atezolizumab in the mid-2010s, it was given at 1,200 mg intravenously every 3 weeks. Regarding the study as a whole: Patients with durable benefit had greater blood expansion of tumor-associated TCR clones 3 weeks into treatment.

V shed 6 bases, J shed 4 bases, and the junction held 8 bases outside the gene matches. The germline gives CDR1 SGHNT, CDR2 YYREEE (reference sequence). This CDR3 has 14 residues. Data came from immunoSEQ multiplex PCR; TCRdb stores just in-frame clones and leaves some out. This sample has 50,000 to 60,000 clones, with 85% to 90% found just once. The clonotype was recovered from a man aged 55-75 years with urothelial cancer. The V gene is TRBV5-4, the J gene TRBJ2-5; 8 bases are a match to TRBD1. The specimen was PBMCs, collected around atezolizumab (anti-PD-L1) treatment. Here the CDR3 reads CASNPPGQVETQYF. CDR3 bases: TGTGCCAGCAACCCTCCGGGACAGGTAGAGACCCAGTACTTC.